A single sample gave rise to the 32 T cell receptor beta chains below, sequenced in a study of T cells in Graves' hyperthyroidism and ophthalmopathy. RNA transcripts provided the source from which TCR beta CDR3 regions were amplified. HTBI primers drove first-round RT-PCR of the TCR CDR3. TCRdb reprocessed the multiplex PCR reads with MiXCR, giving one entry per CDR3 protein. The table records 500,000 to 650,000 distinct CDR3 sequences, 15% to 20% of them present only once. The sequenced material came from blood. Source of these receptors: a woman in her late teens or twenties with Graves' ophthalmopathy.

The chain joins TRBV29-1 to TRBJ1-2, with TRBD1 identical over 7 bases. The V gene's germline CDR1 is SQVTM and CDR2 ANQGSEA. Germline trimming cut 5 bases from V and 0 bases from J; bases unmatched to any gene: 3. The CDR3 loop spans 13 amino acids. The CDR3 region is CSVSGGANYGYTF. The CDR3 DNA follows: TGCAGCGTTTCAGGGGGAGCTAACTATGGCTACACCTTC.

This clonotype has at least ten counts. The CDR3 here is CASSILQGASGRTDEQFF. CDR3 in DNA: TGTGCCAGCAGCATATTACAGGGGGCAAGCGGGAGAACGGATGAGCAGTTCTTC. The chain carries TRBV28 and TRBJ2-1; the D gene is possibly TRBD1 (9 bases). The length of the CDR3 is 18 residues. Trimming left V 6 bases short and J 8 bases short, with 29 bases between. In germline, CDR1 is MDHEN, CDR2 SYDVKM. The full variable domain, completed using reference TRBV28 and TRBJ2-1, is DVKVTQSSRYLVKRTGEKVFLECVQDMDHENMFWYRQDPGLGLRLIYFSYDVKMKEKGDIPEGYSVSREKKERFSLILESASTNQTSMYLCASSILQGASGRTDEQFFGPGTRLTVL.

This clonotype has a count of ten or more. The chain combines TRBV28 with TRBJ1-2; the D is unclear. V was pared by 5 bases and J by 1 base, with 14 bases between. This CDR3 has 15 residues. The germline gives CDR1 MDHEN, CDR2 SYDVKM. CDR3 sequence (DNA): TGTGCCAGCAGTCCCTCCGGGCCTTATAACTATGGCTACACCTTC. Translation: CASSPSGPYNYGYTF.

The genes are TRBV5-5 and TRBJ2-1; D gene unclear. This CDR3 comprises 14 residues. The germline CDR1 and CDR2 sequences are SGHKS and YYEKEE (reference sequence). V was clipped by 2 bases and J by 4 bases, with 10 bases between them. In DNA form, the CDR3 reads TGTGCCAGCAGCTTCAGCCCGACATACAATGAGCAGTTCTTC. Protein: CASSFSPTYNEQFF. Using reference TRBV5-5 and TRBJ2-1 for the parts outside the CDR3, the full variable domain is DAGVTQSPTHLIKTRGQQVTLRCSPISGHKSVSWYQQVLGQGPQFIFQYYEKEERGRGNFPDRFSARQFPNYSSELNVNALLLGDSALYLCASSFSPTYNEQFFGPGTRLTVL.

This clonotype was seen ten or more times. This chain links TRBV28 with TRBJ2-1, with 9 bases matching TRBD2. V lost 1 base to trimming and J lost 4 bases; unmatched junction nucleotides: 2. The CDR3 is made up of 15 amino acids. CDR1 and CDR2 from the germline V gene are MDHEN and SYDVKM. In DNA, the CDR3 is TGTGCCAGCAGTTTATCGCTAGCGGGATACAATGAGCAGTTCTTC. It is translated as CASSLSLAGYNEQFF.

Note on this clonotype: It may be a read error: a sequence one base away is much more abundant. The gene calls are TRBV7-2 and TRBJ2-3, with D perhaps TRBD2 (6 bases). This CDR3 has 15 residues. Germline CDR1 and CDR2: SGHTA and FQGNSA. In DNA form, the CDR3 reads TGTGCCAGAAGCTTAATAGCGGTCCCCACAGATACGCAGTATTTT. Translation: CARSLIAVPTDTQYF. The full variable domain, in which reference TRBV7-2 and TRBJ2-3 provide the parts outside the CDR3, is GAGVSQSPSNKVTEKGKDVELRCDPISGHTALYWYRQSLGQGLEFLIYFQGNSAPDKSGLPSDRFSAERTGGSVSTLTIQRTQQEDSAVYLCARSLIAVPTDTQYFGPGTRLTVL.

Comments on this clonotype: At one boundary the junction diverges from the germline segment, which might be a read error. This sequence joins TRBV18 and TRBJ2-5, with D tentatively TRBD1 (6 bases). Germline CDR1 reads KGHSH; CDR2 reads LQKENI. This CDR3 contains 14 residues. In DNA form, the CDR3 reads TGTGCCAGCTCACCAAGGCAGGGGCAAGAGACCCAGTGCTTC. Its translation: CASSPRQGQETQCF.

CDR3 DNA sequence: TGTGCCAGAGGACAGGGGGCAGCTAGCGGGGTCACCGGGGAGCTGTTTTTT. This gives the protein CARGQGAASGVTGELFF. The rearrangement uses TRBV6-2 or TRBV6-3 and TRBJ2-2; 11 bases are shared with TRBD1. The CDR3 contains 17 residues. From germline, CDR1 is MNHEY and CDR2 SVGEGT. The junction had 13 bases not matched to a gene; V was cut back by 9 bases and J by 4 bases.

The chain recombines TRBV20-1 with TRBJ2-7; D is perhaps TRBD1 (6 bases). V was pared by 0 bases and J by 7 bases, with 16 bases between. Germline V gene lookup returns CDR1 DFQATT and CDR2 SNEGSKA (reference sequence). The CDR3 loop spans 14 amino acids. The CDR3 reads CSAREGGMTREQYF. The CDR3 nucleotides read TGCAGTGCTAGAGAAGGGGGTATGACGAGGGAGCAGTACTTC.

The chain couples TRBV6-2 or TRBV6-3 to TRBJ1-2, with D perhaps TRBD1 (5 bases). Germline V lookup: CDR1 MNHEY, CDR2 SVGEGT. The CDR3 covers 13 residues. The ends were cut back, 1 base at V and 6 bases at J, with 9 bases in the middle. CDR3 residues: CASSYLEGNGYTF. In nucleotides, the CDR3 is TGTGCCAGCAGTTACTTGGAGGGGAATGGCTACACCTTC.

The chain couples TRBV27 to TRBJ1-2, with D possibly matching TRBD1 (6 bases). The CDR3 is made up of 15 amino acids. V gave up 8 bases and J gave up 2 bases, with 18 bases separating them. Germline CDR1 reads MNHEY; CDR2 reads SMNVEV (reference sequence). This CDR3 is CASRITGTPNYGYTF. The CDR3 DNA reads TGTGCCAGCCGGATCACAGGGACACCGAACTATGGCTACACCTTC.

CDR3 sequence: CASSQLNTQYF. In DNA form, the CDR3 reads TGCGCCAGCAGCCAACTCAATACGCAGTATTTT. The rearrangement links TRBV4-1 to TRBJ2-3, with unresolved D. The V end lost 2 bases, the J end lost 7 bases, and 4 bases lay between the germline ends. Germline V CDR1 and CDR2: MGHRA, YSYEKL. The CDR3 consists of 11 residues.

This rearrangement joins TRBV27 to TRBJ2-1; 12 nucleotides match TRBD2. CDR1 and CDR2 (germline): MNHEY, SMNVEV (reference sequence). The CDR3 spans 14 residues. V lost 4 bases to trimming and J lost 9 bases; unmatched junction nucleotides: 4. This CDR3 reads CASSSTSGSFEQFF. The CDR3 DNA reads TGTGCCAGCAGTTCGACTAGCGGGAGTTTTGAGCAGTTCTTC.

This clonotype was seen at least ten times. V and J are TRBV6-5 and TRBJ1-2; D might be TRBD1 (5 bases). Trimming shortened V by 2 bases and J by 3 bases, and 16 bases separated the two germline ends. CDR1 and CDR2 from the germline V gene are MNHEY and SVGAGI. This CDR3 is built from 16 residues. CDR3 in DNA: TGTGCCAGCAGTTACGCCGTATCGGGACCTGACTATGGCTACACCTTC. It is translated as CASSYAVSGPDYGYTF.

This clonotype was seen a few times. The chain uses TRBV3-1 and TRBJ1-2; the D is unclear. Trimming left V 1 base short and J 0 bases short, with 15 bases between. The CDR3 length is 17 residues. From germline, CDR1 is LGHDT and CDR2 YNNKEL (reference sequence). CDR3 region: CASSQARAGRANYGYTF. The CDR3 DNA is TGTGCCAGCAGCCAAGCACGGGCTGGCCGGGCTAACTATGGCTACACCTTC.

This clonotype came up many times. V is TRBV28 and J is TRBJ2-3; TRBD2 agrees at 11 bases. The V gene's germline CDR1 is MDHEN and CDR2 SYDVKM. Trimming removed 3 bases from V and 3 bases from J; junction bases left unmatched: 11. The CDR3 contains 18 residues. CDR3 nucleotides: TGTGCCAGCAGTTTTCCCCTCCCTTCTAGCGGGGGGACAGATACGCAGTATTTT. Amino acid sequence: CASSFPLPSSGGTDTQYF.

This clonotype was counted many times. This chain links TRBV28 with TRBJ2-4; TRBD1 or TRBD2 may be the D gene (5 bases each). V was shortened by 6 bases and J by 2 bases, with 23 bases between the two germline ends. This CDR3 has 18 amino acids. Looked up from germline, CDR1 is MDHEN and CDR2 is SYDVKM. The CDR3 nucleotides read TGTGCCAGCAGCCCGGGACGTACGGGGCGTCATACCAAAAACATTCAGTACTTC. Its protein is CASSPGRTGRHTKNIQYF.

This clonotype was seen a handful of times. The chain carries TRBV20-1 and TRBJ1-5; D is unclear. The V gene's germline CDR1 is DFQATT and CDR2 SNEGSKA (reference sequence). The CDR3 consists of 10 residues. With 6 bases removed from V and 11 bases from J, the gap between germline ends came to 11 bases. The CDR3 loop is CSASIGAQHF. The CDR3 DNA reads TGCAGTGCCTCAATCGGGGCCCAGCATTTT.

This clonotype turned up a few times. The rearrangement links TRBV2 to TRBJ2-1; weak D call: TRBD1 (6 bases). CDR3 length: 14 amino acids. V was cut by 10 bases and J by 2 bases, with 15 bases left in between. Germline V gene data show CDR1 as SNHLY and CDR2 as FYNNEI. The DNA for the CDR3 is TGTGCCACACTAAGGGGGTCGGCCTACAATGAGCAGTTCTTC. As protein: CATLRGSAYNEQFF.

V is TRBV9 and J is TRBJ1-4; 7 nucleotides match TRBD1. CDR1 SGDLS and CDR2 YYNGEE come from the germline V gene. The V gene end was trimmed by 0 bases and the J gene end by 7 bases; junction bases not matched to a gene: 3. This CDR3 has 14 residues. CDR3 in amino acids: CASSVAGTAEKLFF. CDR3 DNA: TGTGCCAGCAGCGTAGCCGGGACAGCTGAAAAACTGTTTTTT.

The rearrangement links TRBV18 to TRBJ1-2; 7 positions match TRBD1. Trimming cost V 2 bases and J 3 bases; bases outside gene matches: 3. CDR1 and CDR2 from the germline V gene are KGHSH and LQKENI. This CDR3 is built from 14 residues. The CDR3 DNA follows: TGTGCCAGCTCACCAACCGGGACAGACTATGGCTACACCTTC. Translating it yields CASSPTGTDYGYTF.

This clonotype was detected only once. The V gene is TRBV5-1, the J gene TRBJ2-1; D remains unclear. The germline V and J ends were trimmed by 3 bases and 6 bases, with 4 bases remaining between them. The CDR3 is made up of 11 amino acids. The germline V gene has CDR1 SGHRS and CDR2 YFSETQ. CDR3 DNA sequence: TGCGCCAGCAGCTCCCCCAATGAGCAGTTCTTC. It specifies CASSSPNEQFF.

This clonotype came up many times. The V call is TRBV7-3, the J call TRBJ1-1, with D possibly being TRBD1 (5 bases). This CDR3 comprises 13 residues. The germline V and J ends were trimmed by 5 bases and 3 bases, with 10 bases remaining between them. Germline values: CDR1 SGHTA, CDR2 FQGTGA. The CDR3 region is CASSNTRDTEAFF. The CDR3 DNA reads as TGTGCCAGCAGCAACACCAGGGACACTGAAGCTTTCTTT.

The rearrangement links TRBV7-4 to TRBJ1-4; D perhaps matches TRBD1 (5 bases). Germline V gives CDR1 SGHVT, CDR2 SQSDAQ. The V end lost 6 bases, the J end lost 4 bases, and 12 bases lay between the germline ends. The CDR3 consists of 14 residues. CDR3: CASSLTADNEKLFF. CDR3 bases: TGTGCCAGCAGTTTGACAGCCGATAATGAAAAACTGTTTTTT.

V and J are TRBV12-3 or TRBV12-4 and TRBJ2-2; TRBD1 matches 7 bases. This CDR3 comprises 13 residues. V was pared by 7 bases and J by 6 bases, with 5 bases of the junction left unmatched. The DNA of the CDR3 is TGTGCCAGCATGGGGACAGACGCCGGGGAGCTGTTTTTT. Protein product: CASMGTDAGELFF.

This clonotype was counted at least ten times. The chain joins TRBV11-2 to TRBJ2-7; D possibly corresponds to TRBD2 (5 bases). Germline CDR1 is SGHAT and CDR2 is FQNNGV. The CDR3 loop spans 17 amino acids. V was pared by 1 base and J by 0 bases, with 16 bases between. The CDR3 spells CASSLVRGQKSSYEQYF. The CDR3 coding sequence is TGTGCCAGCAGCTTAGTCCGCGGGCAGAAGAGCTCCTACGAGCAGTACTTC.

This clonotype has just a few counts. This chain connects TRBV7-9 to TRBJ2-7; D is possibly TRBD2 (6 bases). Trimming took off 7 bases at V and 4 bases at J, with 17 bases between the two ends. The length of the CDR3 is 14 residues. Germline lookup yields CDR1 SEHNR and CDR2 FQNEAQ (reference sequence). The DNA of the CDR3 is TGTGCCAGCACCTACTCTGGGGAGGATTACGAGCAGTACTTC. Translating it yields CASTYSGEDYEQYF.

The chain couples TRBV28 to TRBJ1-4; 8 bases are a match to TRBD1. Germline V gives CDR1 MDHEN, CDR2 SYDVKM. V lost 6 bases, J lost 9 bases, and 9 bases stayed unmatched. The CDR3 has 14 amino acids. The CDR3 sequence: CASSPGQGGKKLFF. CDR3 DNA sequence: TGTGCCAGCAGCCCCGGACAGGGCGGAAAAAAACTGTTTTTT.

This clonotype was observed many times. This chain joins TRBV6-5 and TRBJ2-1, with 7 bases that match TRBD2. Germline CDR1 and CDR2: MNHEY and SVGAGI. This CDR3 spans 16 amino acids. The trim removed 0 bases at V and 0 bases at J, leaving 2 bases unmatched. The CDR3 is CASSYSGGSSYNEQFF. DNA of the CDR3: TGTGCCAGCAGTTACTCCGGGGGGAGCTCCTACAATGAGCAGTTCTTC.

The chain combines TRBV20-1 with TRBJ1-2; 9 positions agree with TRBD1. Per germline, CDR1 DFQATT and CDR2 SNEGSKA (reference sequence). This CDR3 is 14 amino acids long. J gave up 7 bases and V 2 bases, and 8 bases lay outside the gene matches. The CDR3 protein is CSARTRDRASGYTF. Written as DNA, the CDR3 is TGCAGTGCTAGAACCCGGGACAGGGCGTCTGGCTACACCTTC.

This clonotype was counted many times. The V and J genes are TRBV28 and TRBJ1-2, with D possibly matching TRBD1 (5 bases). This CDR3 region has 16 residues. Deletions cut 2 bases from V and 3 bases from J, with 16 bases between. Germline V gene data show CDR1 as MDHEN and CDR2 as SYDVKM. This CDR3 reads CASSLLRQGGYYGYTF. CDR3 nucleotide sequence: TGTGCCAGCAGTTTACTTCGGCAGGGAGGGTACTATGGCTACACCTTC.

The sample holds many counts of this clonotype. The chain links TRBV20-1 to TRBJ2-2; TRBD2 aligns across 7 bases. The CDR3 is made up of 14 amino acids. Germline V gene data show CDR1 as DFQATT and CDR2 as SNEGSKA (reference sequence). V lost 3 bases and J lost 4; bases outside the gene matches: 5. The CDR3 loop is CSARVIAGTGELFF. The DNA of the CDR3 is TGCAGTGCTAGGGTAATAGCGGGCACCGGGGAGCTGTTTTTT.